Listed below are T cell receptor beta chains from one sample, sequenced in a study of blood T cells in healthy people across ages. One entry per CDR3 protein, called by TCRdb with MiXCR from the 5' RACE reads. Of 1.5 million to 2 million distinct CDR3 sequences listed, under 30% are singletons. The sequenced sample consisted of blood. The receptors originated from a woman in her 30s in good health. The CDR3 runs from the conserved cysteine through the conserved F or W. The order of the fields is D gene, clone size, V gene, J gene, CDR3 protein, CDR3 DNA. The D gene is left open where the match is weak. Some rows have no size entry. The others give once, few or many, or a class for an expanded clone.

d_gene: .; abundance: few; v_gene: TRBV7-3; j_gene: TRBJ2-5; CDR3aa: CASSQGGGKETQYF; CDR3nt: TGTGCCAGCAGCCAAGGTGGGGGGAAAGAGACCCAGTACTTC
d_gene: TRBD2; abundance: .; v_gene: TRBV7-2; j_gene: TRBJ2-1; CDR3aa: CASSPSGGLVEQFF; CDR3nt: TGTGCCAGCAGCCCTAGCGGGGGGTTGGTTGAGCAGTTCTTC
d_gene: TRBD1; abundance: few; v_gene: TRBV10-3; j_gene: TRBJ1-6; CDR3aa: CATRTGSQESPLHF; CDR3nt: TGTGCCACCAGGACAGGGAGCCAGGAATCACCCCTCCACTTT
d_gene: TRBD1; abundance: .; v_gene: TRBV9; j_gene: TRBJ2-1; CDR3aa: CASSVAGDSNEQFF; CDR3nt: TGTGCCAGCAGCGTAGCTGGGGACAGCAATGAGCAGTTCTTC
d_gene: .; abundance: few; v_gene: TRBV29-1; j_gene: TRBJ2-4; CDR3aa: CSVGAGQNIQYF; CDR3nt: TGCAGCGTTGGTGCAGGTCAAAACATTCAGTACTTC
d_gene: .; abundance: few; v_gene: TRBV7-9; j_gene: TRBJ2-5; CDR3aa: CATKQQQETQYF; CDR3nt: TGTGCCACAAAGCAGCAACAAGAGACCCAGTACTTC
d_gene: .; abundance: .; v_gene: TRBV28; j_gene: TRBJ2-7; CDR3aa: CVTKRGDESYEQYF; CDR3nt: TGTGTCACTAAAAGAGGGGACGAGTCCTACGAGCAGTACTTC
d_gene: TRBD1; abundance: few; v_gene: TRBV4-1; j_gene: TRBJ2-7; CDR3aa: CASSQGPGTGTSFYEQYF; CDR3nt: TGCGCCAGCAGCCAAGGACCCGGGACAGGGACTTCCTTCTACGAGCAGTACTTC
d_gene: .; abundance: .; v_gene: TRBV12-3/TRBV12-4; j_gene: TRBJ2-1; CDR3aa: CASRPPGRREQFF; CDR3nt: TGTGCCAGCAGGCCTCCCGGACGTCGTGAGCAGTTCTTC
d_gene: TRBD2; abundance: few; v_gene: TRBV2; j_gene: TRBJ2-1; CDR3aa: CASSGEGAGYNEQFF; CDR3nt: TGTGCCAGCAGTGGGGAGGGAGCCGGCTACAATGAGCAGTTCTTC
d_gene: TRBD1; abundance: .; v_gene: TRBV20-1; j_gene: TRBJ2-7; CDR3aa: CSASTGTGFYEQYF; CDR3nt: TGCAGTGCGAGCACCGGGACAGGGTTCTACGAGCAGTACTTC
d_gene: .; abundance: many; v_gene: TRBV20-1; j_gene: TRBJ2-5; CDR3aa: CSALDHQETQYF; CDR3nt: TGCAGTGCCCTAGACCACCAAGAGACCCAGTACTTC
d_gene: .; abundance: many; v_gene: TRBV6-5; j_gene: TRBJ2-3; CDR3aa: CASTPRVTSTDTQYF; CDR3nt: TGTGCCAGCACACCAAGGGTGACTAGCACAGATACGCAGTATTTT
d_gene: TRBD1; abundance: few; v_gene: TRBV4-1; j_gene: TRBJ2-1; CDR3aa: CASSQATGQGYEQFF; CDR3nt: TGCGCCAGCAGCCAAGCGACGGGACAGGGGTATGAGCAGTTCTTC
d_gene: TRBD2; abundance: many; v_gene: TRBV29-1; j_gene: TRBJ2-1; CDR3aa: CSVAHRLAPVNEQFF; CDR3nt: TGCAGCGTTGCTCATCGACTAGCGCCAGTTAATGAGCAGTTCTTC
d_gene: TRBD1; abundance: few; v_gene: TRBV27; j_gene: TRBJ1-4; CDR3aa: CASSGGTDYNEKLFF; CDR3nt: TGTGCCAGCAGTGGGGGGACAGACTATAATGAAAAACTGTTTTTT
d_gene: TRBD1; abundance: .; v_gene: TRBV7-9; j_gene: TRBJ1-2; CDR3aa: CASSITLPGTGNYGYTF; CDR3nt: TGTGCCAGCAGCATAACCCTTCCCGGGACAGGGAACTATGGCTACACCTTC